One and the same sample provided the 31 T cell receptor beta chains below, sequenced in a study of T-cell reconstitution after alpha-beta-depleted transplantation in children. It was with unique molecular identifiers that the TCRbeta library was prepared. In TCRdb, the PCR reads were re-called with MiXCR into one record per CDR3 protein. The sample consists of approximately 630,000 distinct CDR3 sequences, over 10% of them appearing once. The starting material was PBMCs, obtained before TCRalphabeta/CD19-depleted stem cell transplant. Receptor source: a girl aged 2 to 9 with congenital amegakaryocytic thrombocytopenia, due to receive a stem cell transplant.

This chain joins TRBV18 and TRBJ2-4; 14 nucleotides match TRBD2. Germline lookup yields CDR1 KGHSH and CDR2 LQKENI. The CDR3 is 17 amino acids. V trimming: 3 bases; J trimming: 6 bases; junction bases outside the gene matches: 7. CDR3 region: CASSPAGLAGVTNIQYF. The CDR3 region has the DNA TGTGCCAGCTCACCCGCGGGACTAGCGGGAGTTACAAACATTCAGTACTTC.

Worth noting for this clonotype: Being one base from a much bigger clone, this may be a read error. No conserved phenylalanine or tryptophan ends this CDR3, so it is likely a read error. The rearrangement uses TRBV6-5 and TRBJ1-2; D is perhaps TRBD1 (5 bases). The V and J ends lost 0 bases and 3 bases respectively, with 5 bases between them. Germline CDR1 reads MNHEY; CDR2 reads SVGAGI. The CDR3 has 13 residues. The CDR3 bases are TGTGCCAGCAGTTACTCGACAGACTATGGCTACACCTGC. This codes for CASSYSTDYGYTC.

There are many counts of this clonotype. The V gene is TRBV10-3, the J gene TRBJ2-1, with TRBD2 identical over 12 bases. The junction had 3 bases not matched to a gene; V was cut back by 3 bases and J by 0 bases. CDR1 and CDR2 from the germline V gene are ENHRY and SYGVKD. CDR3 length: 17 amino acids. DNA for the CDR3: TGTGCCATCAGTGACGGGACTAGCGGGCGCTCCTACAATGAGCAGTTCTTC. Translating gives CAISDGTSGRSYNEQFF.

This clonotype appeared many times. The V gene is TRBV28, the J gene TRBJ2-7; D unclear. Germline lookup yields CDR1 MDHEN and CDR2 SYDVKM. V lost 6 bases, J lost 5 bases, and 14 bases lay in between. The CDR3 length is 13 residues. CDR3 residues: CASSPEFQNEQYF. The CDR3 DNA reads TGTGCCAGCAGCCCCGAATTTCAAAACGAGCAGTACTTC.

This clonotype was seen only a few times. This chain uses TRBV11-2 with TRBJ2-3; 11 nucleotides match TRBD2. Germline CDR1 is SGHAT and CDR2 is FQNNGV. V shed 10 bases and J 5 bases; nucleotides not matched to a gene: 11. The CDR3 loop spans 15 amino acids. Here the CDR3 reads CATSPSGRRRDTQYF. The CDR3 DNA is TGTGCCACCTCCCCTAGCGGGAGGAGGCGAGATACGCAGTATTTT.

CDR3 sequence: CATSLTGAGVQDTQYF. CDR3 in DNA: TGTGCCACCTCTCTCACTGGAGCGGGAGTACAAGATACGCAGTATTTT. The J gene is TRBJ2-3, the V gene TRBV27, with 8 bases matching TRBD2. Germline V CDR1 and CDR2: MNHEY, SMNVEV (reference sequence). V was clipped by 10 bases and J by 5 bases; unmatched bases: 17. This CDR3 region has 16 residues.

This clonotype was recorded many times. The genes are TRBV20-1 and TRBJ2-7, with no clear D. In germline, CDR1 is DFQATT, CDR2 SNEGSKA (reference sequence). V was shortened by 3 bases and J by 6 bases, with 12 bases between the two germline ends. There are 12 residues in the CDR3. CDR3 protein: CSARTFPSEQYF. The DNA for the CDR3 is TGCAGTGCTAGGACATTCCCGAGCGAGCAGTACTTC.

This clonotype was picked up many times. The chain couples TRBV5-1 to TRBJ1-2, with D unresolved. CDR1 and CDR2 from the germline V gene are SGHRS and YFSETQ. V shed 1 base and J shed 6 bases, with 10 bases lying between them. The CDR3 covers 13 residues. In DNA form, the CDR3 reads TGCGCCAGCAGCTTGATTCTCCGAGATGGCTACACCTTC. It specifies CASSLILRDGYTF.

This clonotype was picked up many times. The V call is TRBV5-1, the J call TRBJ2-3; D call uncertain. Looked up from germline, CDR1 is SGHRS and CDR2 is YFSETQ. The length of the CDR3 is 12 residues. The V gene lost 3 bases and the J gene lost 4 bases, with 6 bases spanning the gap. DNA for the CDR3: TGCGCCAGCAGCTACGTGGCAGATACGCAGTATTTT. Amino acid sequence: CASSYVADTQYF.

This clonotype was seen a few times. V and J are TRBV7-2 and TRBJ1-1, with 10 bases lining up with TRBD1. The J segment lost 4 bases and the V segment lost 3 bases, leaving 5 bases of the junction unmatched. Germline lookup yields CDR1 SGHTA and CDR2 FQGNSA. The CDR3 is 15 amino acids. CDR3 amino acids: CASSFRQGAGTEAFF. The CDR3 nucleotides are TGTGCCAGCAGCTTCAGACAGGGGGCGGGCACTGAAGCTTTCTTT.

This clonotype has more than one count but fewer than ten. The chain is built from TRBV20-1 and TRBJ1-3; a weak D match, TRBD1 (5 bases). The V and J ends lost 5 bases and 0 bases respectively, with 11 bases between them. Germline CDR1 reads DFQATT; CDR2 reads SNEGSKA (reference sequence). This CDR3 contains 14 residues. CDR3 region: CSAVDRVSGNTIYF. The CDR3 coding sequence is TGCAGTGCTGTCGACAGAGTCTCTGGAAACACCATATATTTT.

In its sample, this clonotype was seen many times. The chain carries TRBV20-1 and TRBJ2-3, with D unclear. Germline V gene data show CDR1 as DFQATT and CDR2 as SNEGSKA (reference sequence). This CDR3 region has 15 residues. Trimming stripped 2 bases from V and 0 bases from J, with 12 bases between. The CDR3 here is CSARLDGTSTDTQYF. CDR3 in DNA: TGCAGTGCTAGACTAGACGGTACTAGCACAGATACGCAGTATTTT.

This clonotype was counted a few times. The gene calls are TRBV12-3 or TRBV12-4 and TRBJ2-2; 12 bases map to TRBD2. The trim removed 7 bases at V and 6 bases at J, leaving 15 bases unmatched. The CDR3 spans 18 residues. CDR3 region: CASTYPRLAGGIPGELFF. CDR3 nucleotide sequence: TGTGCCAGCACCTACCCTAGGCTAGCGGGAGGGATCCCCGGGGAGCTGTTTTTT.

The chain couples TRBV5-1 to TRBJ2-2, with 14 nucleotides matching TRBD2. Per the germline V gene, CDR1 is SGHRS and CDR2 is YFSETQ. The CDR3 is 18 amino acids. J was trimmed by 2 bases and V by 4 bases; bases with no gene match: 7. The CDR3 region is CASSRGLAGGRNTGELFF. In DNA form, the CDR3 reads TGCGCCAGCAGCCGAGGACTAGCGGGAGGAAGAAACACCGGGGAGCTGTTTTTT.

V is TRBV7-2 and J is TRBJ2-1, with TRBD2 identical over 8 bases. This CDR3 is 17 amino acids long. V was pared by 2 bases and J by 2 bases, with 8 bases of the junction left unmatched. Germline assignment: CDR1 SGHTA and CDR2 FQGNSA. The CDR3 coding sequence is TGTGCCAGCAGCTTACTCCTCGCCGGGAGGGCCTACAATGAGCAGTTCTTC. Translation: CASSLLLAGRAYNEQFF.

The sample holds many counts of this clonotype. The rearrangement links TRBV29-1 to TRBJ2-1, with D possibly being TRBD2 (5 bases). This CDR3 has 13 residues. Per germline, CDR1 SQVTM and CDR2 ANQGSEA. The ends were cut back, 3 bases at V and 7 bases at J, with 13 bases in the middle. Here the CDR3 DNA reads TGCAGCGTTGAGAGGGCAGATGCGAATGAGCAGTTCTTC. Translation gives CSVERADANEQFF.

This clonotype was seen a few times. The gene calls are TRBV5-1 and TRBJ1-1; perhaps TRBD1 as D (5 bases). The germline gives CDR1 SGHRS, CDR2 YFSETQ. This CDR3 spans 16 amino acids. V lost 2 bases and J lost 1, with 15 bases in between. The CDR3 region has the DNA TGCGCCAGCAGCTTCTCCTATCTGGGGGAGAACACTGAAGCTTTCTTT. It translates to CASSFSYLGENTEAFF.

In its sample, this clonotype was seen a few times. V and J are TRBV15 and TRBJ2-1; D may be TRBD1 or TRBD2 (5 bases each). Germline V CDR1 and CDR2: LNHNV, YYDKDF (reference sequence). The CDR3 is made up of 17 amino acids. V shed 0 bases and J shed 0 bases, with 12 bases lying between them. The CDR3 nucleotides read TGTGCCACCAGCAGAGAGGGGGACCTTAGCTCCTACAATGAGCAGTTCTTC. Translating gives CATSREGDLSSYNEQFF.

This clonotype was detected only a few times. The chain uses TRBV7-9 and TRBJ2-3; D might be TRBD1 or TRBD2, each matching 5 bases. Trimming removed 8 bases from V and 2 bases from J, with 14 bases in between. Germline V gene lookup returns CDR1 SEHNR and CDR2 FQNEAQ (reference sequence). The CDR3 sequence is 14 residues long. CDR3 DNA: TGTGCCAGCTCTAGGGACCACAACACAGATACGCAGTATTTT. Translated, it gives CASSRDHNTDTQYF.

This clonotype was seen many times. The CDR3 DNA reads TGTGCCAGCAGAGGAGTCTACGAGCAGTACTTC. It is translated as CASRGVYEQYF. The rearrangement uses TRBV7-2 and TRBJ2-7; D gene uncertain. Germline CDR1 SGHTA, CDR2 FQGNSA. The CDR3 length is 11 residues. The V end was cut by 6 bases, the J end by 3 bases, with 6 bases between.

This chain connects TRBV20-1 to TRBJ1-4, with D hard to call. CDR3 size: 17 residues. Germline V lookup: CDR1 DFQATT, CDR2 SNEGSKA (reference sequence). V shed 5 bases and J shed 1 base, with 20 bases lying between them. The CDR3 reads CSASTYAGGETNEKLFF. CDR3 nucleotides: TGCAGTGCTTCCACTTACGCGGGAGGAGAAACTAATGAAAAACTGTTTTTT.

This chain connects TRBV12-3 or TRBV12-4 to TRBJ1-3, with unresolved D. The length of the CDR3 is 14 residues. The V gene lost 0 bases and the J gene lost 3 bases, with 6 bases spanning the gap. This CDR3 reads CASSLAGFGNTIYF. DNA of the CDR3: TGTGCCAGCAGTTTAGCAGGGTTTGGAAACACCATATATTTT.

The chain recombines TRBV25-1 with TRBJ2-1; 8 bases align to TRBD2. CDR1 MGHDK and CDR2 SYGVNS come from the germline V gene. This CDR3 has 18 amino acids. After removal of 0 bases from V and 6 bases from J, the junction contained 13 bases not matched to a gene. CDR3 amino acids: CASSEYILGTSILNEQFF. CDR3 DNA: TGTGCCAGCAGTGAATATATTCTGGGGACTAGTATCCTCAATGAGCAGTTCTTC.

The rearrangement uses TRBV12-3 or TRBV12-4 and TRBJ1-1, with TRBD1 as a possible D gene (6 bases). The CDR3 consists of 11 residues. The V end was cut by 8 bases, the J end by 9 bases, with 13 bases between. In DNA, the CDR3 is TGTGCCAGCGTCGGACAGTCTAAAGCTTTCTTT. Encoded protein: CASVGQSKAFF.

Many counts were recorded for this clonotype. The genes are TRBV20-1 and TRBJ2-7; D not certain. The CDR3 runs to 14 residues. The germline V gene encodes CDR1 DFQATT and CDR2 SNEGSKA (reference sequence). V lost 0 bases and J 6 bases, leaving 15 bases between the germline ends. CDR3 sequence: CSARDQLGLLEQYF. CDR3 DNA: TGCAGTGCTAGAGATCAGTTGGGTCTGCTCGAGCAGTACTTC.

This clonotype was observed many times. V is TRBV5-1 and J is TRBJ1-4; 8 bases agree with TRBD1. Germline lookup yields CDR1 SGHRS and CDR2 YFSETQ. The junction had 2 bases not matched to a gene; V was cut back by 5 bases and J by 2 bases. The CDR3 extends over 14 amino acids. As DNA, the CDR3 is TGCGCCAGCAGACAGGGGGGCACTAATGAAAAACTGTTTTTT. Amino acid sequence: CASRQGGTNEKLFF.

Here the CDR3 DNA reads TGTGCCAGCAGGGTCGGGGCAGACACCATATATTTT. Translating gives CASRVGADTIYF. The V gene is TRBV7-9, the J gene TRBJ1-3; D is possibly TRBD1 (5 bases). The CDR3 is made up of 12 amino acids. From germline, CDR1 is SEHNR and CDR2 FQNEAQ (reference sequence). V lost 6 bases, J lost 8 bases, and 11 bases lay in between.

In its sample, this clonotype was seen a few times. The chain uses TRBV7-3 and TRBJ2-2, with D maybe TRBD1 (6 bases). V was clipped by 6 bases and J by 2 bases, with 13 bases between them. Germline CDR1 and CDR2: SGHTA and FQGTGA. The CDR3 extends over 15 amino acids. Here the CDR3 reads CASRLTGPNTGELFF. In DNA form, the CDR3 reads TGTGCCAGCAGACTAACAGGGCCCAACACCGGGGAGCTGTTTTTT. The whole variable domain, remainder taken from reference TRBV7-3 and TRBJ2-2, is GAGVSQTPSNKVTEKGKYVELRCDPISGHTALYWYRQSLGQGPEFLIYFQGTGAADDSGLPNDRFFAVRPEGSVSTLKIQRTERGDSAVYLCASRLTGPNTGELFFGEGSRLTVL.

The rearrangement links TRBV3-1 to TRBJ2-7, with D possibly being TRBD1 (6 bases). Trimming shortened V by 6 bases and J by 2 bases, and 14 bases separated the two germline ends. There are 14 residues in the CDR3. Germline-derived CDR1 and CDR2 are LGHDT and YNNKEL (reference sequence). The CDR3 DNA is TGTGCCAGCAGACAAACACAGGGTCCCTACGAGCAGTACTTC. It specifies CASRQTQGPYEQYF.

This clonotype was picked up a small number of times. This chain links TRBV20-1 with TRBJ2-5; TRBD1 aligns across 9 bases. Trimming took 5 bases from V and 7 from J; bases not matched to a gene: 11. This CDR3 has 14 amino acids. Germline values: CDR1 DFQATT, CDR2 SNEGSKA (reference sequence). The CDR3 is CSAAGQGIGGTQYF. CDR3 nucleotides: TGCAGTGCTGCCGGACAGGGGATCGGAGGGACCCAGTACTTC.

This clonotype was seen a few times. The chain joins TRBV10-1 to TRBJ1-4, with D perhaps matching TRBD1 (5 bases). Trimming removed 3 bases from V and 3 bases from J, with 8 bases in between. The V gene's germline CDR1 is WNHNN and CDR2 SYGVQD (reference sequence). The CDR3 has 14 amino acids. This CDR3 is CASSEGTANEKLFF. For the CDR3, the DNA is TGCGCCAGCAGTGAAGGGACGGCTAATGAAAAACTGTTTTTT.